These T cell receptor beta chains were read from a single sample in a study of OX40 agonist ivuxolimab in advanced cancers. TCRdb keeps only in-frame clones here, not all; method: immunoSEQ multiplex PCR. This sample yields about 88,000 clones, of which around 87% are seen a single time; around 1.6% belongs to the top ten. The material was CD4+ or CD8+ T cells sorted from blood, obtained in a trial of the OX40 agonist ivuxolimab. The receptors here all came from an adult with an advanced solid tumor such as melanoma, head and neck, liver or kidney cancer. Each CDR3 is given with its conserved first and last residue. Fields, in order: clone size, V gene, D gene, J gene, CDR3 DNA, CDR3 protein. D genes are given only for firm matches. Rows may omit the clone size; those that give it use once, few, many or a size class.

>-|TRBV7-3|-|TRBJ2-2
TGTGCCAGCAGCCCCGAAAGGGGGTCCCGGGAGCTGTTTTTT
CASSPERGSRELFF
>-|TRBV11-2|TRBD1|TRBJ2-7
TGTGCCAGCAGCTTAGGGGGGACAGGCGACGAGCAGTACTTC
CASSLGGTGDEQYF
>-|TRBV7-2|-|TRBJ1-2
TGTGCCAGCAGCTTAGGACGGTCAGCGCGGTACGGCTACACCTTC
CASSLGRSARYGYTF
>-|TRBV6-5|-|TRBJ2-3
TGTGCCAGCAGTTCCCTGGGAGATACGCAGTATTTT
CASSSLGDTQYF
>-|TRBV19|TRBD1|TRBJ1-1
TGTGCCGCCTTGGGACAGGTTGGCACTGAAGCTTTCTTT
CAALGQVGTEAFF
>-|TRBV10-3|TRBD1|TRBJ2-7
TGTGCCATCAGCCCGGACAGGGACGAGCAGTACTTC
CAISPDRDEQYF
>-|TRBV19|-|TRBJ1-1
TGTGCCAGTAGTATAGCAACCAGGCTGGACACTGAAGCTTTCTTT
CASSIATRLDTEAFF
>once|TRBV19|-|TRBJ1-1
TGTGCCAGTAGTATATGGGGGGACGGGATGAACACTGAAGCTTTCTTT
CASSIWGDGMNTEAFF
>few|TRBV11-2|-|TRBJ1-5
TGTGCCAGCAGCTTAGGCACCTACCAGCCCCAGCATTTT
CASSLGTYQPQHF
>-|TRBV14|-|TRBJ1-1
TGTGCCAGCAGCCAAGCCCTGAACACTGAAGCTTTCTTT
CASSQALNTEAFF